The sample holds a few counts of the clone carrying this T cell receptor (beta chain). Its antigen is as yet unknown. The sample comes from a study of identical twins. Study-wide results and caveats: The authors noted that invariant MAIT and iNKT cells could partly confound zero-insertion analyses.

Every sampled donor was Caucasian and healthy. CDR1 is LNHNV, CDR2 YYDKDF, per germline (reference sequence). The V end lost 0 bases, the J end lost 3 bases, and 9 bases lay between the germline ends. CDR3 size: 14 residues. TCRdb fed the 5' RACE reads into MiXCR, producing one record per CDR3 protein. The data show around 670,000 distinct CDR3 sequences, 5.5% to 6.5% seen once. Source material: naive T cells sorted from blood. The chain is built from TRBV15 and TRBJ2-7, with a possible D match to TRBD1 (5 bases). The TCR was taken from a man younger than 35 in good health. The CDR3 DNA reads TGTGCCACCAGCAGAGATCTCAGGGACTACGAGCAGTACTTC. Its translation is CATSRDLRDYEQYF. Together with reference TRBV15 and TRBJ2-7, the CDR3 gives the full variable domain: DAMVIQNPRYQVTQFGKPVTLSCSQTLNHNVMYWYQQKSSQAPKLLFHYYDKDFNNEADTPDNFQSRRPNTSFCFLDIRSPGLGDTAMYLCATSRDLRDYEQYFGPGTRLTVT.